This TCR beta chain derives from a study of cytomegalovirus exposure and HLA in healthy donors. Study-wide results and caveats: In a later analysis, first-cohort TCR clusters were found to tend to co-occur in the 120 or so validation repertoires. Rarity characterized most TCR sequences, yet some public TCRs appeared in many donors.

Germline V gene lookup returns CDR1 SNHLY and CDR2 FYNNEI. The CDR3 has 12 amino acids. V was cut by 8 bases and J by 0 bases, with 7 bases left in between. Libraries were prepared by immunoSEQ multiplex PCR; TCRdb keeps only in-frame clonotypes and omits some of them. The sample has more than 300,000 clones; roughly 85% are singletons. For this clone: Its antigen is currently unknown.

This chain uses TRBV2 with TRBJ1-1, with D possibly TRBD1 on 5 matching bases. Sequencing input: PBMCs. The source of this sequence is a young woman in good health and CMV-seronegative. The DNA of the CDR3 is TGTGCCAGCGGGGCCCTGAACACTGAAGCTTTCTTT. Translated: CASGALNTEAFF.